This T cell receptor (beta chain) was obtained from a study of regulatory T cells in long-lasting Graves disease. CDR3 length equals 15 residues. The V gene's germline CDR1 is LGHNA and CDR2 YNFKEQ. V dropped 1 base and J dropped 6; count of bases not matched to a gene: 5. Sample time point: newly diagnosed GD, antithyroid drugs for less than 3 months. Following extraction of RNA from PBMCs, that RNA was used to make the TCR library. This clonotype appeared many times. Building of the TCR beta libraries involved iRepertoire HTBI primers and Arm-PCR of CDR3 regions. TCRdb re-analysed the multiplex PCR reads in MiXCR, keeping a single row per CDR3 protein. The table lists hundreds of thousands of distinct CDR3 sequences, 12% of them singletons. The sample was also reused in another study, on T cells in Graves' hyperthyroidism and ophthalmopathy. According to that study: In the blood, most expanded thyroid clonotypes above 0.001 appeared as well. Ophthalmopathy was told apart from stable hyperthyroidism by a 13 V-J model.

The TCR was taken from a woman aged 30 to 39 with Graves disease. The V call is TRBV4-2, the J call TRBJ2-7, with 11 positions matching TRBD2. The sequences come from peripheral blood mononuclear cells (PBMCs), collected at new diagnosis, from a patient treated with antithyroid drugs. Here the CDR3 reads CASSQGLAGRSEQYF. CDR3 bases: TGTGCCAGCAGCCAAGGACTAGCGGGACGAAGCGAGCAGTACTTC.